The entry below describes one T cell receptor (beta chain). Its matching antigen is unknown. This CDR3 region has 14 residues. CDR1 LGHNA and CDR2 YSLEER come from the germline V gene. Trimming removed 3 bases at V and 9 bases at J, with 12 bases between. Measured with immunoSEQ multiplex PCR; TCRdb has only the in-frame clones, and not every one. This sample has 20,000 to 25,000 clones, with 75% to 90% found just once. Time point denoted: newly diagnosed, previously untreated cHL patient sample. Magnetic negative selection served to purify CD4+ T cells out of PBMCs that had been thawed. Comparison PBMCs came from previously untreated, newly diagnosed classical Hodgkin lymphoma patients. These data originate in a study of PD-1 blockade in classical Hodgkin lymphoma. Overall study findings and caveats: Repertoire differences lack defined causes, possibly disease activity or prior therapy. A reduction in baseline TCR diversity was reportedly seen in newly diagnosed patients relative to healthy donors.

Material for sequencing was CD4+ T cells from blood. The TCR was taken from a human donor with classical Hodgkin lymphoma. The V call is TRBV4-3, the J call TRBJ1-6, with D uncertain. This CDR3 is CASSHGSSSSPLHF. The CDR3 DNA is TGCGCCAGCAGCCATGGGTCCTCAAGTTCACCCCTCCACTTT.